Listed here is a single TCR beta chain. The antigen remains unidentified. A read error may produce the germline difference seen at one junction end. The germline gives CDR1 MNHNS, CDR2 SASEGT. The CDR3 spans 13 residues. The entry originates in a study of siplizumab effects on memory and regulatory T cells. Study observations and caveats: Naive T cells looked more diverse than memory cells, and they looked like major contributors to the alloresponse. Most proliferating CD4+ or CD8+ clones, roughly 75-96%, had no naive or memory assignment. On average, about 72% of mappable alloreactive CD4+ clones were Treg-derived under siplizumab, against about 30% in controls.

Per individual sample, 95,000 to 100,000 TCR templates were assayed. Here immunoSEQ multiplex PCR was the method, and the copy in TCRdb shows in-frame clones only, minus some. The table shows 100,000 to 120,000 clones, with roughly 91% occurring only once. The material sequenced was CD4+ T cells sorted from blood. The chain links TRBV6-1 to TRBJ1-2; D is unclear. This receptor was obtained from a human donor in good health. CDR3 in amino acids: CASTFRGGYGHTF. CDR3 in DNA: TGTGCCAGCACCTTTCGGGGAGGGTATGGCCACACCTTC.